What follows are 6 T cell receptor beta chains derived from one specimen sequenced in a study of shared T cell receptors in the human thymus. The repertoire was sequenced with immunoSEQ multiplex PCR; TCRdb's copy has only in-frame clones and lacks some. The sample comprises some 720,000 clones, roughly 90% of which are singletons, and around 0.01% rests with the top ten. Separately, the same data were catalogued under a study of human thymus T cells.

Sequenced material: thymocytes. Receptors originate from a boy in the first two years of life with a congenital heart defect.

V usage is TRBV7-3 and J usage is TRBJ2-7; no firm D call. This CDR3 spans 15 amino acids. Germline V gene sequence: CDR1 SGHTA, CDR2 FQGTGA. The V end lost 4 bases, the J end lost 2 bases, and 15 bases lay between the germline ends. This CDR3 reads CASSSTRGPAYEQYF. The DNA of the CDR3 is TGTGCCAGCAGCTCCACCCGAGGCCCCGCCTACGAGCAGTACTTC.

The chain links TRBV28 to TRBJ2-7, with 12 bases that match TRBD2. Losses at the gene ends were 4 bases for V and 2 bases for J; bases not matched to a gene: 3. Per the germline V gene, CDR1 is MDHEN and CDR2 is SYDVKM. CDR3 length equals 15 residues. The DNA of the CDR3 is TGTGCCAGCAGTTCGGGACTAGCGGGTGCCTACGAGCAGTACTTC. Translating it yields CASSSGLAGAYEQYF.

This clone is a singleton in its sample. The chain couples TRBV27 to TRBJ2-3, with a weak D call TRBD2 (5 bases). Trimming stripped 10 bases from V and 2 bases from J, with 13 bases between. CDR1 and CDR2 from the germline V gene are MNHEY and SMNVEV (reference sequence). The CDR3 contains 13 residues. The CDR3 reads CATRGADTDTQYF. CDR3 nucleotide sequence: TGTGCCACTAGAGGAGCGGACACAGATACGCAGTATTTT.

As DNA, the CDR3 is TGTGCCAGCAGCAAAGGCCCGACTAGCGGGAGGTATCAAGAGACCCAGTACTTC. The encoded protein is CASSKGPTSGRYQETQYF. This chain links TRBV21-1 with TRBJ2-5; the D segment call TRBD2 is taken from the table without a DNA check. TRBV21-1 is a recognized pseudogene. This CDR3 region has 18 residues.

As for this clone: This same CDR3 is encoded by further DNA sequences in the sample. The genes are TRBV5-1 and TRBJ2-7; D is unresolved. Looked up from germline, CDR1 is SGHRS and CDR2 is YFSETQ. The V gene lost 0 bases and the J gene lost 0 bases, with 4 bases spanning the gap. The CDR3 totals 13 residues. CDR3 in amino acids: CASSLDGSYEQYF. CDR3 nucleotide sequence: TGCGCCAGCAGCTTGGACGGCTCCTACGAGCAGTACTTC.

The rearrangement links TRBV11-3 to TRBJ2-2; 12 nucleotides line up with TRBD1. Losses at the gene ends were 3 bases for V and 6 bases for J; bases not matched to a gene: 5. CDR3 size: 16 residues. In germline, CDR1 is SGHNT, CDR2 YENEEA. CDR3 coding DNA: TGTGCCAGCAGCTTTTCCGGGACAGGGGGCTCCGGGGAGCTGTTTTTT. Translation gives CASSFSGTGGSGELFF.